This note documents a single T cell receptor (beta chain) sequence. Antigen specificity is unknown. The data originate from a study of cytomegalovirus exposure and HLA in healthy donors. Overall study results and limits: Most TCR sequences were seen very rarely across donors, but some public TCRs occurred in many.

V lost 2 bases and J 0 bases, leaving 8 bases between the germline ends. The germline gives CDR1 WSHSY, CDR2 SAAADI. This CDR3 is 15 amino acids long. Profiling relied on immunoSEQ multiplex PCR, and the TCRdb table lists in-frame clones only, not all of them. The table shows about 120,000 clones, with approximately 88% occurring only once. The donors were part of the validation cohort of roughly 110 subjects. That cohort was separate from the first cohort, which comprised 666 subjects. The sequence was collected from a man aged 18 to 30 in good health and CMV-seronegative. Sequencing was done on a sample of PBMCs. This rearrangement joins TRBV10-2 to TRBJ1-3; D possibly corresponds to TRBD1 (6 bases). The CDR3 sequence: CASSEGQHSGNTIYF. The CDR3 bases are TGCGCCAGCAGTGAGGGACAGCACTCTGGAAACACCATATATTTT.